The text below deals with one TCR beta chain. The antigen remains undetermined. This sample is part of a study of shared clonotypes between healthy human individuals. The CDR3 is 14 amino acids. V was clipped by 6 bases and J by 4 bases; unmatched bases: 5. Germline V gene sequence: CDR1 WSHSY, CDR2 SAAADI. Generated by immunoSEQ multiplex PCR, the TCRdb table keeps only in-frame clones and is missing some. The sample gives some 660,000 clones, 73% of which show up once; around 2% is in the top ten. Into CD45RA+ naive and CD45RA-negative memory subsets, the CD4+ cells were split. Study findings and constraints: Among the subsets, naive ones generally showed larger estimated richness than memory ones. Having only a few donors restricted how much genetic and exposure-history diversity was captured. Non-shared clonotypes were found to have lower generation probabilities than the clonotypes that were shared by all four of the sorted-subset donors.

The chain has TRBV10-2 and TRBJ2-2, with 7 nucleotides matching TRBD1. The sequence derives from a woman aged 30 to 39 in good health. The source material was memory CD4+ T cells sorted from blood. Subset meaning: CD45RA-negative fraction. This CDR3 is CASRTGYGTGELFF. DNA of the CDR3: TGCGCCAGCAGGACAGGGTATGGCACCGGGGAGCTGTTTTTT.